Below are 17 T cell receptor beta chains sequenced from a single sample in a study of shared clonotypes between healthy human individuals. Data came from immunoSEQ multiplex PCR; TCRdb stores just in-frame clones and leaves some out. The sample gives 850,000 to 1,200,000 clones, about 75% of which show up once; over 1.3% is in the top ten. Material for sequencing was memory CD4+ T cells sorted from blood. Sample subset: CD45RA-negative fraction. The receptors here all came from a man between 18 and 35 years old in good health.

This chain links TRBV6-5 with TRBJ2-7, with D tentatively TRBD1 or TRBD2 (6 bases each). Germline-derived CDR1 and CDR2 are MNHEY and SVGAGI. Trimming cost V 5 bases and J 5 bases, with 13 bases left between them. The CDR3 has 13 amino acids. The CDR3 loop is CASSDWGADEQYF. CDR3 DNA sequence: TGTGCCAGCAGTGACTGGGGGGCGGACGAGCAGTACTTC.

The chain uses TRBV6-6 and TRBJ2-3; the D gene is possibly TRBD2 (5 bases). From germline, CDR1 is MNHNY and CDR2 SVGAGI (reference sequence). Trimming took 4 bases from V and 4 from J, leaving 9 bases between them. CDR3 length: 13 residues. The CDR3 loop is CASSSLASDTQYF. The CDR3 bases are TGTGCCAGCAGTTCATTAGCGTCAGATACGCAGTATTTT.

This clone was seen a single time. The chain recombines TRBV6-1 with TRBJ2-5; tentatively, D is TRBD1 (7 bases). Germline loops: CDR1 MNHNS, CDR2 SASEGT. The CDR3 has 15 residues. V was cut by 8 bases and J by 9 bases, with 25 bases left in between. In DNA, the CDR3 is TGTGCCAGCGTGGGGGGCGACAGGGCAGCTAGGGCCCAGTACTTC. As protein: CASVGGDRAARAQYF.

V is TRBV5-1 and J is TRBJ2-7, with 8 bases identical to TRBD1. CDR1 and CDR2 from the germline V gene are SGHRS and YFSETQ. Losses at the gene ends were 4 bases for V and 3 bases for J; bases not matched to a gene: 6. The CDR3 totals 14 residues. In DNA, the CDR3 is TGCGCCAGCAGCCTTAGACAGGGGCACTACGAGCAGTACTTC. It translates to CASSLRQGHYEQYF.

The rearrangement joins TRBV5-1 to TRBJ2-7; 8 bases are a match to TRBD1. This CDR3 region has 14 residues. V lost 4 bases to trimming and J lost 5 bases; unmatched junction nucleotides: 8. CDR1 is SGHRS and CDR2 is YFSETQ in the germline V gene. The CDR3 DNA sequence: TGCGCCAGCAGCGACCAGACAGGGGCCAACGAGCAGTACTTC. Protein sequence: CASSDQTGANEQYF.

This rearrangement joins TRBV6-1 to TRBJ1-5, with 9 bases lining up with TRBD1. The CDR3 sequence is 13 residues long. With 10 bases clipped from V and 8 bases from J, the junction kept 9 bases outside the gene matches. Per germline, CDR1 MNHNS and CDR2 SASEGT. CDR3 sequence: CATKNRGLEPQHF. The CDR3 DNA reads TGTGCCACCAAGAACAGGGGGCTTGAGCCCCAGCATTTT.

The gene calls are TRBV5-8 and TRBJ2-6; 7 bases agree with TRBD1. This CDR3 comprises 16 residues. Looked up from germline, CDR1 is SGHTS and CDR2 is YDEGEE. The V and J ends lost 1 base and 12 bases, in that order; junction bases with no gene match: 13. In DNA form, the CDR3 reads TGTGCCAGCAGCTTGCAACAGGGGTTTGCGAGGAGCGTCCTGACTTTC. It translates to CASSLQQGFARSVLTF.

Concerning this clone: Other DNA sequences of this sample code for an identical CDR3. CDR3 nucleotide sequence: TGCAGTGCTAGAGCATACAATGAGCAGTTCTTC. Residues: CSARAYNEQFF. The J gene is TRBJ2-1, the V gene TRBV20-1; no clear D. V lost 1 base and J 4 bases, leaving 2 bases between the germline ends. Per the germline V gene, CDR1 is DFQATT and CDR2 is SNEGSKA (reference sequence). The CDR3 contains 11 residues.

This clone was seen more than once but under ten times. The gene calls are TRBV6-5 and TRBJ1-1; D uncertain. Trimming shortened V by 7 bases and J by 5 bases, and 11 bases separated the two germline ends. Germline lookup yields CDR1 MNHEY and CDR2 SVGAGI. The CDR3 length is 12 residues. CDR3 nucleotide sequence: TGTGCCAGCATCGGCCCAAGGACTGAAGCTTTCTTT. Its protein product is CASIGPRTEAFF.

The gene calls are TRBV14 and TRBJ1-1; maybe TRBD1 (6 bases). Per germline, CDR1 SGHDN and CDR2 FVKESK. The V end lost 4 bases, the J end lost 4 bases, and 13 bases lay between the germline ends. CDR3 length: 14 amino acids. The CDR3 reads CASSPSRGGTEAFF. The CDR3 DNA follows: TGTGCCAGCAGCCCTTCGAGGGGGGGCACTGAAGCTTTCTTT.

CDR3 loop: CASSYSLAGGRNTQYF. The CDR3 DNA sequence: TGTGCCAGCAGTTACTCCCTCGCAGGGGGCCGTAATACGCAGTATTTT. The genes are TRBV6-5 and TRBJ2-3; the match to TRBD1 covers 8 bases. The J segment lost 7 bases and the V segment lost 0 bases, leaving 9 bases of the junction unmatched. CDR1 MNHEY and CDR2 SVGAGI come from the germline V gene. The CDR3 consists of 16 residues.

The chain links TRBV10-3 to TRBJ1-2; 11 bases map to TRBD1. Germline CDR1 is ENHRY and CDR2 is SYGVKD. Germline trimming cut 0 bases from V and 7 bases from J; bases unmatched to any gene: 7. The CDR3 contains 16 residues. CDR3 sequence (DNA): TGTGCCATCAGTGAGTCCGGGGGACAGGGGGAAAGTGGCTACACCTTC. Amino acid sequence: CAISESGGQGESGYTF.

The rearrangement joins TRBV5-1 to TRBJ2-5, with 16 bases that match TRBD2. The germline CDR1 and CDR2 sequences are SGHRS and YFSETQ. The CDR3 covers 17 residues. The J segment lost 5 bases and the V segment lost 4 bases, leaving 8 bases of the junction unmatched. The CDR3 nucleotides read TGCGCCAGCAGCCAAGGGACTAGCGGGGGGGCGGCGGAGACCCAGTACTTC. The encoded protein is CASSQGTSGGAAETQYF.

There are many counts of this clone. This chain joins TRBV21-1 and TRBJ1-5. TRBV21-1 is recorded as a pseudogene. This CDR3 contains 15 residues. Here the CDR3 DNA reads TGTGCCAGCATCCCCGGAGGGGGTCGGCGACAGCCCCAGCATTTT. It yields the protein CASIPGGGRRQPQHF.

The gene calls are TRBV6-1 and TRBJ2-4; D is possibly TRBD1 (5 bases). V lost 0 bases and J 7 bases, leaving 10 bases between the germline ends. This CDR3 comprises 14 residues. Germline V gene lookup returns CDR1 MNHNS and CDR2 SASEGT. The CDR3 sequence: CASSEAPGYNIQYF. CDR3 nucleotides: TGTGCCAGCAGTGAAGCCCCAGGGTACAACATTCAGTACTTC.

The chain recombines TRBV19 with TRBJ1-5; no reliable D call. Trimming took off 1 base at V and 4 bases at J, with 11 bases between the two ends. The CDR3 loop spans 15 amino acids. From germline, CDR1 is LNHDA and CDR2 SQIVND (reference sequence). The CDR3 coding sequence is TGTGCCAGTAGTATAGCTGGCAGCTCAAATCAGCCCCAGCATTTT. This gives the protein CASSIAGSSNQPQHF.

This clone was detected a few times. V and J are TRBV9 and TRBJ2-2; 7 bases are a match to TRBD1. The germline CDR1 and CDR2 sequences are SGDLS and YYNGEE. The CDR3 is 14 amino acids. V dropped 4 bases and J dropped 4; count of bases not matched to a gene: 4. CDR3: CASSWDSLTGELFF. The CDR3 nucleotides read TGTGCCAGCAGCTGGGACAGTCTCACCGGGGAGCTGTTTTTT.